This T cell receptor beta chain was found in a study of OX40 agonist ivuxolimab in advanced cancers. Study background: Among those treated, three patients had partial responses, one with hepatocellular carcinoma and two with cutaneous melanoma. Regarding the study as a whole: Low normalized T-cell clonal expansion was additionally recorded for some nonresponders. In general, CD8+ T cells held more expanded clones than CD4+ did, on average. At 0.1 to 3.0 mg/kg and by week 6, clonal expansion occurred in CD4+ and CD8+ blood T cells.

A word on this clone: What it binds is unknown.

Sequencing used immunoSEQ multiplex PCR; TCRdb keeps in-frame clones, though not all of them. Here the sample spans approximately 68,000 clones, about four fifths being singletons. This CDR3 is 13 amino acids long. Deletions cut 2 bases from V and 6 bases from J, with 12 bases between. CDR1 and CDR2 (germline): SGHRS, YFSETQ. This clonotype was sampled from an adult with an advanced solid tumor such as melanoma, head and neck, liver or kidney cancer. The sequences come from CD4+ or CD8+ T cells sorted from blood, collected in a trial of the OX40 agonist ivuxolimab. This chain links TRBV5-1 with TRBJ2-7, with D maybe TRBD2 (6 bases). CDR3 sequence: CASSFYIGGEQYV. In DNA form, the CDR3 reads TGCGCCAGCAGCTTTTATATCGGGGGCGAGCAGTACGTC.